This T cell receptor (beta chain) was captured by sequencing in a study of cytomegalovirus exposure and HLA in healthy donors. Study-wide findings and caveats: DRB1 showed the most TCR associations and HLA-C the fewest in a later analysis, as rates varied by HLA locus.

The CDR3 is 17 amino acids. In germline, CDR1 is SGHNT, CDR2 YYREEE (reference sequence). V gave up 4 bases and J gave up 4 bases, with 18 bases separating them. Points on this clone: Antigen unknown.

PCR primers comprised 60 Vbeta and 13 Jbeta primers. This table comes from immunoSEQ multiplex PCR, and its TCRdb copy is limited to in-frame clones, with some not included. The sample includes roughly 250,000 clones, around two thirds of them seen just once. This receptor was obtained from a female donor in good health and CMV-seronegative. This chain connects TRBV5-4 to TRBJ2-6; D may be TRBD2 (6 bases). Sample: PBMCs. The CDR3 coding sequence is TGTGCCAGCAGCCTACCGAAGGGAGCGGGCGGGGCCAACGTCCTGACTTTC. It yields the protein CASSLPKGAGGANVLTF.